The rows below give T cell receptor beta chains drawn from one sample of a study of cytomegalovirus exposure and HLA in healthy donors. This table comes from immunoSEQ multiplex PCR, and its TCRdb copy is limited to in-frame clones, with some not included. In the table there are more than 80,000 clones, about three quarters of which are singletons. The specimen sequenced was PBMCs. All receptors come from a woman aged 45-60 years in good health and CMV-seropositive. Both conserved end residues are part of each CDR3. D genes are given only for firm matches. A clone size is listed for some rows: how often the clone was seen (once, few, many), or a class if it is expanded.

v_call	clone_size	d_call	j_call	cdr3_aa	cdr3_nt
TRBV4-3	-	-	TRBJ2-1	CASSQDEGYNEQFF	TGCGCCAGCAGCCAAGATGAGGGATACAATGAGCAGTTCTTC
TRBV19	-	TRBD1	TRBJ2-7	CASSIRDSHYEQYF	TGTGCCAGTAGTATTCGGGACAGTCACTACGAGCAGTACTTC
TRBV2	-	-	TRBJ2-1	CASSDRQGITFF	TGTGCCAGCAGTGATCGGCAGGGCATAACGTTCTTC
TRBV6-5	-	-	TRBJ1-1	CASRKESTNTEAFF	TGTGCCAGCAGGAAAGAAAGTACTAACACTGAAGCTTTCTTT
TRBV7-6	-	-	TRBJ2-1	CASSLGGGRSLDEQFF	TGTGCCAGCAGCCTCGGAGGTGGCAGGTCCCTAGATGAGCAGTTCTTC
TRBV5-1	-	-	TRBJ2-7	CASSPGSGLGYEQYF	TGCGCCAGCAGCCCCGGGTCGGGGTTGGGGTACGAGCAGTACTTC
TRBV27	-	TRBD2	TRBJ2-5	CASSRAGEETQYF	TGTGCCAGCAGTCGAGCGGGGGAAGAGACCCAGTACTTC
TRBV6-6	-	-	TRBJ1-4	CASSYHELSNEKLFF	TGTGCCAGCAGTTACCACGAGCTTTCTAATGAAAAACTGTTTTTT
TRBV7-6	-	-	TRBJ2-6	CASSNRQEGANVLTF	TGTGCCAGCAGCAACCGACAGGAGGGGGCCAACGTCCTGACTTTC
TRBV19	medium-sized	-	TRBJ1-4	CASSTREKLFF	TGTGCCAGCTCTACGAGGGAAAAACTGTTTTTT
TRBV2	-	TRBD1	TRBJ2-7	CASRDRPYEQYF	TGTGCCAGCCGGGACAGACCCTACGAGCAGTACTTC
TRBV9	-	TRBD2	TRBJ2-3	CASSVASSSGVTDTQYF	TGTGCCAGCAGCGTAGCTTCTTCTAGCGGGGTCACAGATACGCAGTATTTT
TRBV7-9	few	-	TRBJ2-7	CASSLSGHRVEQYF	TGTGCCAGCAGCTTATCGGGACACCGCGTCGAGCAGTACTTC
TRBV6-5	-	-	TRBJ2-1	CASSYGVRNNEQFF	TGTGCCAGCAGTTACGGAGTGAGAAACAATGAGCAGTTCTTC
TRBV5-4	-	TRBD1	TRBJ1-5	CASSRPIQGGNQPQHF	TGTGCCAGCAGCCGCCCGATACAGGGGGGCAATCAGCCCCAGCATTTT
TRBV2	-	-	TRBJ2-3	CASSASGDTQYF	TGTGCCAGCAGTGCGTCAGGGGATACGCAGTATTTT
TRBV9	-	TRBD1	TRBJ2-1	CASSVGQGRGEQFF	TGTGCCAGCAGCGTTGGACAGGGGAGGGGGGAGCAGTTCTTC
TRBV7-8	once	TRBD1	TRBJ2-5	CASSSTGLRLETQYF	TGTGCCAGCAGCTCGACAGGGTTGAGGCTAGAGACCCAGTACTTC
TRBV4-1	-	TRBD2	TRBJ2-4	CASSQDFGMTSGLAKNIQYF	TGCGCCAGCAGCCAAGACTTCGGGATGACTAGCGGACTAGCCAAAAACATTCAGTACTTC
TRBV2	-	-	TRBJ1-5	CASRPLYGGNQPQHF	TGTGCCAGCAGACCCCTGTACGGTGGCAATCAGCCCCAGCATTTT
TRBV7-8	-	-	TRBJ1-1	CASSLGANTEAFF	TGTGCCAGCAGCTTAGGGGCAAACACTGAAGCTTTCTTT
TRBV7-9	-	-	TRBJ2-1	CASSLDYSEQFF	TGTGCCAGCAGCTTAGATTATAGTGAGCAGTTCTTC
TRBV30	once	TRBD2	TRBJ2-5	CAWSLAGGPSQYF	TGTGCCTGGAGTTTAGCGGGGGGACCCTCCCAGTACTTC
TRBV5-1	-	TRBD1	TRBJ2-1	CASSLGGTGPYNEQFF	TGCGCCAGCAGCTTGGGAGGGACAGGGCCCTACAATGAGCAGTTCTTC
TRBV18	few	-	TRBJ2-3	CASSPPTGVRGNTQYF	TGTGCCAGCTCACCACCGACCGGGGTAAGGGGGAATACGCAGTATTTT
TRBV18	few	-	TRBJ1-4	CASSPAERARLFF	TGTGCCAGCTCACCAGCAGAGAGGGCTAGACTGTTTTTT